These 30 T cell receptor beta chains originate from one sample sequenced in a study of PD-1 blockade in classical Hodgkin lymphoma (dated by TCRdb to the early 2020s). The library came from the immunoSEQ multiplex PCR assay. What TCRdb holds here is the immuneACCESS table cut down to in-frame rearrangements. Part of the clones is not present; checked against another copy, under half of the missing clones reflect an unresolved V gene, and the others are unexplained. The sample data list more than 15,000 clones, and about 85% of these were observed just once. The ten largest clones represent around 3.9% of the sample. The sample's time point label, in plain terms: newly diagnosed, previously untreated cHL patient sample. The source material was peripheral blood mononuclear cells (PBMCs). These TCRs come from a human donor with classical Hodgkin lymphoma.

The CDR3 coding sequence is TGTGCCTGGAGTGTAGCGGGAAACAAGGAAGGCAATCAGCCCCAGCATTTT. Amino acid sequence: CAWSVAGNKEGNQPQHF. The rearrangement links TRBV30 to TRBJ1-5; D uncertain. Trimming removed 0 bases from V and 2 bases from J, with 17 bases in between. CDR1 and CDR2 (germline): GTSNPN, SVGIG (reference sequence). The CDR3 totals 17 residues.

The chain combines TRBV7-9 with TRBJ2-7; D unclear. The V gene lost 9 bases and the J gene lost 4 bases, with 10 bases spanning the gap. This CDR3 is built from 11 residues. Germline V gene lookup returns CDR1 SEHNR and CDR2 FQNEAQ (reference sequence). This CDR3 is CASGYQYEQYF. DNA of the CDR3: TGTGCCAGTGGGTACCAATACGAGCAGTACTTC.

This clone was found once. V and J are TRBV6-1 and TRBJ1-1; D unresolved. The CDR3 is 12 amino acids. The ends were cut back, 3 bases at V and 0 bases at J, with 2 bases in the middle. CDR1 is MNHNS, CDR2 SASEGT, per germline. The CDR3 sequence: CASSDLNTEAFF. CDR3 DNA: TGTGCCAGCAGTGACTTGAACACTGAAGCTTTCTTT.

The chain has TRBV28 and TRBJ2-5; D remains unclear. Germline CDR1 is MDHEN and CDR2 is SYDVKM. Trimming removed 5 bases from V and 3 bases from J, with 19 bases in between. The CDR3 is 16 residues long. CDR3 bases: TGTGCCAGCAGTCCACCGGGCGAGTGGGTAAAAGAGACCCAGTACTTC. This sequence encodes CASSPPGEWVKETQYF.

This clone was seen once. V and J are TRBV18 and TRBJ2-2; a possible D gene is TRBD1 (5 bases). Germline loops: CDR1 KGHSH, CDR2 LQKENI. V lost 3 bases to trimming and J lost 3 bases, with 8 bases between them. This CDR3 comprises 14 residues. The CDR3 is CASSPGQYTGELFF. The CDR3 nucleotides read TGTGCCAGCTCACCCGGACAATACACCGGGGAGCTGTTTTTT. Using reference TRBV18 and TRBJ2-2 for the parts outside the CDR3, the full variable domain is NAGVMQNPRHLVRRRGQEARLRCSPMKGHSHVYWYRQLPEEGLKFMVYLQKENIIDESGMPKERFSAEFPKEGPSILRIQQVVRGDSAAYFCASSPGQYTGELFFGEGSRLTVL.

This rearrangement joins TRBV5-4 to TRBJ2-7, with 9 bases aligning to TRBD1. The germline gives CDR1 SGHNT, CDR2 YYREEE (reference sequence). Unmatched junction bases numbered 9, after V lost 4 bases and J lost 4 bases. The CDR3 extends over 15 amino acids. CDR3 protein: CASSRDRAVSYEQYF. The CDR3 DNA follows: TGTGCCAGCAGCCGGGACAGGGCAGTTTCGTACGAGCAGTACTTC.

This chain joins TRBV7-9 and TRBJ2-3; a possible D gene is TRBD2 (6 bases). Germline CDR1 and CDR2: SEHNR and FQNEAQ (reference sequence). The germline V and J ends were trimmed by 2 bases and 2 bases, with 11 bases remaining between them. The length of the CDR3 is 15 residues. This chain's CDR3 is CASSLNSGATDTQYF. The CDR3 region has the DNA TGTGCCAGCAGCTTAAATAGCGGAGCCACAGATACGCAGTATTTT.

In this sample, this clone turned up a few times. The chain joins TRBV5-8 to TRBJ1-5; TRBD1 might be the D (5 bases). The CDR3 totals 15 residues. V was shortened by 0 bases and J by 3 bases, with 10 bases between the two germline ends. Germline loops: CDR1 SGHTS, CDR2 YDEGEE. CDR3: CASSLGQLLNQPQHF. CDR3 bases: TGTGCCAGCAGCTTGGGACAGCTCCTCAATCAGCCCCAGCATTTT.

The V call is TRBV27, the J call TRBJ2-3; TRBD2 agrees at 7 bases. V trimming: 2 bases; J trimming: 1 base; junction bases outside the gene matches: 0. The CDR3 extends over 14 amino acids. Germline CDR1 is MNHEY and CDR2 is SMNVEV (reference sequence). The CDR3 reads CASSLAGGTDTQYF. As DNA, the CDR3 is TGTGCCAGCAGTTTAGCGGGAGGCACAGATACGCAGTATTTT.

The CDR3 DNA reads TGTGCCAGTAGAAAGGGGGGGGCAACTAACTATGGCTACACCTTC. Protein: CASRKGGATNYGYTF. V is TRBV19 and J is TRBJ1-2; possibly TRBD1 for D (6 bases). Germline CDR1 reads LNHDA; CDR2 reads SQIVND (reference sequence). Trimming removed 6 bases from V and 0 bases from J, with 14 bases in between. The CDR3 runs to 15 residues.

The chain uses TRBV5-6 and TRBJ2-3; D is perhaps TRBD2 (5 bases). This CDR3 is built from 13 residues. Looked up from germline, CDR1 is SGHDT and CDR2 is YYEEEE. The V end lost 6 bases, the J end lost 6 bases, and 14 bases lay between the germline ends. CDR3 sequence: CASTLDYRDTQYF. As DNA, the CDR3 is TGTGCCAGCACCTTAGACTACCGCGATACGCAGTATTTT.

The rearrangement uses TRBV28 and TRBJ2-1; D is ambiguous. V lost 3 bases and J lost 0, with 9 bases in between. CDR1 is MDHEN, CDR2 SYDVKM, per germline. The CDR3 has 15 residues. CDR3 nucleotides: TGTGCCAGCAGTTTCGGTGGGTCCTCCTACAATGAGCAGTTCTTC. Amino acids: CASSFGGSSYNEQFF. Drawing the rest from reference TRBV28 and TRBJ2-1, the complete variable domain is DVKVTQSSRYLVKRTGEKVFLECVQDMDHENMFWYRQDPGLGLRLIYFSYDVKMKEKGDIPEGYSVSREKKERFSLILESASTNQTSMYLCASSFGGSSYNEQFFGPGTRLTVL.

The chain employs TRBV6-1 and TRBJ2-5; TRBD2 agrees at 8 bases. Germline trimming cut 7 bases from V and 4 bases from J; bases unmatched to any gene: 8. The CDR3 contains 14 residues. Germline V gives CDR1 MNHNS, CDR2 SASEGT. The CDR3 sequence: CASTKAGGAETQYF. CDR3 sequence (DNA): TGTGCCAGCACTAAGGCGGGAGGAGCAGAGACCCAGTACTTC.

The V and J genes are TRBV29-1 and TRBJ2-3; 8 bases line up with TRBD1. The germline V gene encodes CDR1 SQVTM and CDR2 ANQGSEA. Unmatched junction bases numbered 12, after V lost 5 bases and J lost 5 bases. The CDR3 has 15 residues. CDR3 amino acids: CSVRAGRGQRDTQYF. The CDR3, as DNA: TGCAGCGTTCGCGCAGGCAGGGGGCAGAGAGATACGCAGTATTTT.

The chain joins TRBV15 to TRBJ1-3, with 9 positions matching TRBD1. The germline V gene encodes CDR1 LNHNV and CDR2 YYDKDF (reference sequence). Trimming took 3 bases from V and 0 from J; bases not matched to a gene: 6. The CDR3 loop spans 17 amino acids. As DNA, the CDR3 is TGTGCCACCAGCAGGGAAACAGGGGGCACCTCTGGAAACACCATATATTTT. Protein sequence: CATSRETGGTSGNTIYF.

This clone has only a few counts. The rearrangement links TRBV5-1 to TRBJ2-2, with D maybe TRBD1 (5 bases). The CDR3 totals 16 residues. Germline loops: CDR1 SGHRS, CDR2 YFSETQ. Trimming cost V 7 bases and J 1 base, with 17 bases left between them. DNA for the CDR3: TGCGCCAGCCGGGTTACAGGTGCCCAGAACACCGGGGAGCTGTTTTTT. Translating it yields CASRVTGAQNTGELFF.

The gene calls are TRBV7-8 and TRBJ2-1; 9 bases are shared with TRBD1. Trimming cost V 5 bases and J 10 bases; bases outside gene matches: 18. This CDR3 is 17 amino acids long. Germline-derived CDR1 and CDR2 are SGHVS and FQNEAQ. The CDR3 is CASSPGQGDRGSREQFF. CDR3 coding DNA: TGTGCCAGCAGCCCGGGACAGGGCGACAGGGGCTCAAGGGAGCAGTTCTTC.

The chain carries TRBV5-8 and TRBJ2-7; no definite D call. V lost 0 bases and J lost 2, with 6 bases in between. This CDR3 has 13 amino acids. Germline V gives CDR1 SGHTS, CDR2 YDEGEE. DNA of the CDR3: TGTGCCAGCAGCTTGGCAGCTCCCTACGAGCAGTACTTC. Translating it yields CASSLAAPYEQYF.

The gene calls are TRBV6-5 and TRBJ1-1; D may be TRBD1 (5 bases). CDR1 and CDR2 from the germline V gene are MNHEY and SVGAGI. CDR3 length: 15 residues. V lost 7 bases, J lost 5 bases, and 20 bases lay in between. Here the CDR3 DNA reads TGTGCCAGCAATCGTCCCGGCCGGGGGGGAACTGAAGCTTTCTTT. It specifies CASNRPGRGGTEAFF.

Written as DNA, the CDR3 is TGCGCCAGCAGCTTCGGCACAGATACGCAGTATTTT. Protein sequence: CASSFGTDTQYF. The chain carries TRBV5-1 and TRBJ2-3; D not certain. V gave up 2 bases and J gave up 1 base, with 2 bases separating them. The CDR3 is 12 amino acids. The V gene's germline CDR1 is SGHRS and CDR2 YFSETQ.

V and J are TRBV30 and TRBJ2-3; 8 nucleotides match TRBD2. The CDR3 consists of 14 residues. Per the germline V gene, CDR1 is GTSNPN and CDR2 is SVGIG (reference sequence). With 0 bases clipped from V and 5 bases from J, the junction kept 4 bases outside the gene matches. CDR3 residues: CAWSVGAGVDTQYF. CDR3 DNA: TGTGCCTGGAGTGTTGGAGCGGGAGTAGATACGCAGTATTTT.

The chain is built from TRBV5-1 and TRBJ1-2, with 7 nucleotides matching TRBD1. The V gene's germline CDR1 is SGHRS and CDR2 YFSETQ. The CDR3 totals 13 residues. J lost 8 bases, V lost 0 bases, and 4 bases had no gene match. The CDR3 spells CASSLAQGDGYTF. In DNA form, the CDR3 reads TGCGCCAGCAGCTTGGCGCAGGGGGACGGCTACACCTTC. The full variable domain, in which reference TRBV5-1 and TRBJ1-2 provide the parts outside the CDR3, is KAGVTQTPRYLIKTRGQQVTLSCSPISGHRSVSWYQQTPGQGLQFLFEYFSETQRNKGNFPGRFSGRQFSNSRSEMNVSTLELGDSALYLCASSLAQGDGYTFGSGTRLTVV.

The V call is TRBV27, the J call TRBJ2-7, with D possibly being TRBD2 (6 bases). Per germline, CDR1 MNHEY and CDR2 SMNVEV (reference sequence). Trimming removed 2 bases from V and 0 bases from J, with 14 bases in between. The CDR3 spans 16 residues. CDR3 nucleotide sequence: TGTGCCAGCAGTTTAAAGGGGACGCGGGACTCCTACGAGCAGTACTTC. Translation gives CASSLKGTRDSYEQYF.

The chain has TRBV6-4 and TRBJ2-7; no firm D call. CDR1 MRHNA and CDR2 SNTAGT come from the germline V gene. CDR3 length equals 14 residues. V lost 4 bases and J lost 0, with 10 bases in between. CDR3: CASSVSPSSYEQYF. The CDR3 bases are TGTGCCAGCAGTGTAAGCCCGAGCTCCTACGAGCAGTACTTC.

The genes are TRBV7-9 and TRBJ2-5; 10 positions match TRBD1. CDR1 and CDR2 from the germline V gene are SEHNR and FQNEAQ (reference sequence). J lost 4 bases, V lost 5 bases, and 10 bases had no gene match. The CDR3 spans 16 residues. CDR3 sequence reads: CASSQDGTGVLETQYF. CDR3 nucleotides: TGTGCCAGCAGCCAGGACGGGACAGGGGTGTTAGAGACCCAGTACTTC.

The gene calls are TRBV11-2 and TRBJ1-4, with 9 bases that match TRBD1. The CDR3 runs to 14 residues. Per germline, CDR1 SGHAT and CDR2 FQNNGV. With 5 bases clipped from V and 5 bases from J, the junction kept 3 bases outside the gene matches. CDR3 in amino acids: CASSPGTGNEKLFF. CDR3 nucleotides: TGTGCCAGCAGCCCCGGGACAGGGAATGAAAAACTGTTTTTT. Full variable domain (missing parts from reference TRBV11-2 and TRBJ1-4): EAGVAQSPRYKIIEKRQSVAFWCNPISGHATLYWYQQILGQGPKLLIQFQNNGVVDDSQLPKDRFSAERLKGVDSTLKIQPAKLEDSAVYLCASSPGTGNEKLFFGSGTQLSVL.

This sequence joins TRBV5-4 and TRBJ2-7; 12 bases align to TRBD2. Trimming removed 1 base from V and 1 base from J; junction bases left unmatched: 9. This CDR3 has 18 amino acids. Looked up from germline, CDR1 is SGHNT and CDR2 is YYREEE (reference sequence). The CDR3 region has the DNA TGTGCCAGCAGCTTGTCGACTAGCGGGAGAAGGGGTTCCTACGAGCAGTACTTC. Translating gives CASSLSTSGRRGSYEQYF.

The rearrangement links TRBV6-4 to TRBJ2-7, with 14 bases matching TRBD2. V gave up 7 bases and J gave up 2 bases; unmatched junction bases: 4. Looked up from germline, CDR1 is MRHNA and CDR2 is SNTAGT. This CDR3 comprises 15 residues. CDR3 bases: TGTGCCAGCAACCGGACTAGCGGGAGGCCCTACGAGCAGTACTTC. Translation: CASNRTSGRPYEQYF.

Here the CDR3 DNA reads TGCGCCAGCAGCCAAGATCCTCGCGGGAGGGTTACAGATACGCAGTATTTT. Amino acid sequence: CASSQDPRGRVTDTQYF. The J gene is TRBJ2-3, the V gene TRBV4-1; 9 bases match TRBD2. The V and J ends lost 0 bases and 3 bases, in that order; junction bases with no gene match: 7. The CDR3 has 17 amino acids. Germline V gene data show CDR1 as MGHRA and CDR2 as YSYEKL.

The genes are TRBV5-1 and TRBJ1-2, with D hard to call. The CDR3 extends over 16 amino acids. V was shortened by 4 bases and J by 5 bases, with 21 bases between the two germline ends. Per the germline V gene, CDR1 is SGHRS and CDR2 is YFSETQ. The CDR3 coding sequence is TGCGCCAGCAGCCCATCGGCCACCGGAGGAGCTTATGGCTACACCTTC. Amino acid sequence: CASSPSATGGAYGYTF.